These 32 T cell receptor beta chains originate from one sample sequenced in a study of shared clonotypes between healthy human individuals. Profiling relied on immunoSEQ multiplex PCR, and the TCRdb table lists in-frame clones only, not all of them. This sample has some 660,000 clones, with around 73% found just once. The sequenced material came from memory CD4+ T cells sorted from blood. Regarding subset: CD45RA-negative fraction. These receptors all stem from a woman in her twenties or thirties in good health.

The chain links TRBV5-8 to TRBJ1-1, with D perhaps matching TRBD1 (6 bases). The CDR3 runs 13 residues. The V gene's germline CDR1 is SGHTS and CDR2 YDEGEE. V shed 3 bases and J shed 4 bases, with 10 bases lying between them. DNA for the CDR3: TGTGCCAGCAGCTCGTACAGGGCCACTGAAGCTTTCTTT. It specifies CASSSYRATEAFF. Supplemented by reference TRBV5-8 and TRBJ1-1, the full variable domain reads EAGVTQSPTHLIKTRGQQATLRCSPISGHTSVYWYQQALGLGLQFLLWYDEGEERNRGNFPPRFSGRQFPNYSSELNVNALELEDSALYLCASSSYRATEAFFGQGTRLTVV.

The sample holds one count of this clone. The identical CDR3 is also encoded by other nucleotide sequences in the sample. The chain links TRBV5-1 to TRBJ1-1, with unresolved D. CDR1 is SGHRS and CDR2 is YFSETQ in the germline V gene. CDR3 length: 13 residues. V lost 2 bases to trimming and J lost 2 bases, with 7 bases between them. The CDR3 sequence is CASSLTANTEAFF. DNA of the CDR3: TGCGCCAGCAGCTTAACAGCCAACACTGAAGCTTTCTTT.

In its sample, this clone was seen once. The chain employs TRBV28 and TRBJ1-1, with 7 bases fitting TRBD1. From germline, CDR1 is MDHEN and CDR2 SYDVKM. This CDR3 has 15 residues. J lost 5 bases, V lost 5 bases, and 11 bases had no gene match. The CDR3 loop reads CASSIPSTGRTEAFF. CDR3 in DNA: TGTGCCAGCAGTATTCCCTCGACAGGGAGAACTGAAGCTTTCTTT.

The chain employs TRBV18 and TRBJ1-4; D not resolved. Trimming pared 4 bases from V and 0 bases from J, leaving 9 bases between. This CDR3 is 15 amino acids long. Germline V gene sequence: CDR1 KGHSH, CDR2 LQKENI. The CDR3 protein is CASSLDIPTNEKLFF. The CDR3 region has the DNA TGTGCCAGCTCACTAGACATACCAACTAATGAAAAACTGTTTTTT. The full variable domain, rest sourced from reference TRBV18 and TRBJ1-4, is NAGVMQNPRHLVRRRGQEARLRCSPMKGHSHVYWYRQLPEEGLKFMVYLQKENIIDESGMPKERFSAEFPKEGPSILRIQQVVRGDSAAYFCASSLDIPTNEKLFFGSGTQLSVL.

The genes are TRBV7-9 and TRBJ2-5; the match to TRBD1 covers 10 bases. Trimming at V came to 5 bases and at J to 2 bases, leaving 2 bases not matched to a gene. There are 14 residues in the CDR3. From germline, CDR1 is SEHNR and CDR2 FQNEAQ (reference sequence). Here the CDR3 DNA reads TGTGCCAGCAGCAAGGACAGGGGGCAAGAGACCCAGTACTTC. Protein product: CASSKDRGQETQYF.

The rearrangement uses TRBV5-4 and TRBJ2-2; tentative D call: TRBD2 (5 bases). The CDR3 totals 15 residues. Germline loops: CDR1 SGHNT, CDR2 YYREEE (reference sequence). With 1 base removed from V and 2 bases from J, the gap between germline ends came to 9 bases. In DNA form, the CDR3 reads TGTGCCAGCAGCTTGACCGGGGATAACACCGGGGAGCTGTTTTTT. Residues: CASSLTGDNTGELFF. Drawing the rest from reference TRBV5-4 and TRBJ2-2, the complete variable domain is ETGVTQSPTHLIKTRGQQVTLRCSSQSGHNTVSWYQQALGQGPQFIFQYYREEENGRGNFPPRFSGLQFPNYSSELNVNALELDDSALYLCASSLTGDNTGELFFGEGSRLTVL.

The V and J genes are TRBV4-2 and TRBJ2-7; TRBD2 matches at 16 bases. The CDR3 spans 17 residues. With V trimmed by 1 base and J by 2 bases, 2 bases remained unmatched. Germline V lookup: CDR1 LGHNA, CDR2 YNFKEQ. This CDR3 reads CASSQAGTSGRAYEQYF. In DNA form, the CDR3 reads TGTGCCAGCAGCCAAGCCGGGACTAGCGGGAGGGCCTACGAGCAGTACTTC.

This clone was seen only a few times. V and J are TRBV29-1 and TRBJ1-1, with D maybe TRBD1 (6 bases). Germline assignment: CDR1 SQVTM and CDR2 ANQGSEA. Trimming pared 5 bases from V and 7 bases from J, leaving 8 bases between. This CDR3 is 10 amino acids long. The CDR3 is CSVHRVEAFF. In DNA form, the CDR3 reads TGCAGCGTTCACAGGGTTGAAGCTTTCTTT.

The genes are TRBV4-2 and TRBJ2-5, with no clear D. Germline CDR1 and CDR2: LGHNA and YNFKEQ. The CDR3 runs 16 residues. V shed 0 bases and J shed 4 bases, with 15 bases lying between them. For the CDR3, the DNA is TGTGCCAGCAGCCAAGACGGGCGGAGAAGGACAGAGACCCAGTACTTC. This translates into CASSQDGRRRTETQYF.

In regard to this clone: Other DNA sequences within the sample encode an identical CDR3. The chain links TRBV30 to TRBJ1-6; D might be TRBD1 (5 bases). Germline CDR1 reads GTSNPN; CDR2 reads SVGIG (reference sequence). V shed 0 bases and J shed 10 bases, with 13 bases lying between them. The CDR3 extends over 14 amino acids. CDR3 protein: CAWSVLGGDSPLHF. The DNA for the CDR3 is TGTGCCTGGAGTGTACTCGGGGGGGACTCACCCCTCCACTTT. Full variable domain (outside the CDR3, taken from reference TRBV30 and TRBJ1-6): SQTIHQWPATLVQPVGSPLSLECTVEGTSNPNLYWYRQAAGRGLQLLFYSVGIGQISSEVPQNLSASRPQDRQFILSSKKLLLSDSGFYLCAWSVLGGDSPLHFGNGTRLTVT.

The V gene is TRBV7-6, the J gene TRBJ2-3; no clear D. Germline V gene sequence: CDR1 SGHVS, CDR2 FNYEAQ. This CDR3 is 11 amino acids long. Between the trimmed V and J ends, which lost 6 bases and 4 bases, there was a span of 5 bases. The CDR3 loop is CASRLADTQYF. The CDR3 DNA reads as TGTGCCAGCAGGTTGGCAGATACGCAGTATTTT.

The chain is built from TRBV7-9 and TRBJ2-3; TRBD2 agrees at 7 bases. V lost 3 bases, J lost 5 bases, and 5 bases stayed unmatched. The germline gives CDR1 SEHNR, CDR2 FQNEAQ (reference sequence). The CDR3 extends over 14 amino acids. CDR3: CASSLNAGVDTQYF. Written as DNA, the CDR3 is TGTGCCAGCAGCTTGAACGCGGGAGTAGATACGCAGTATTTT.

In regard to this clone: At one of its ends the junction is not consistent with the germline gene, which may arise from a read error. V usage is TRBV10-3 and J usage is TRBJ1-1; 7 bases fit TRBD1. Germline CDR1 ENHRY, CDR2 SYGVKD. CDR3 length: 13 residues. CDR3 in DNA: TGTGCCATTTCACAGGGGACGAACGCTGAAGCTTTCTTT. Its translation is CAISQGTNAEAFF.

This sequence joins TRBV9 and TRBJ2-1, with D possibly matching TRBD2 (5 bases). The CDR3 is 15 residues long. CDR1 is SGDLS and CDR2 is YYNGEE in the germline V gene. V was trimmed by 4 bases and J by 0 bases, leaving 11 bases between them. The CDR3 reads CASSPGSNSYNEQFF. CDR3 nucleotide sequence: TGTGCCAGCAGCCCGGGATCCAACTCCTACAATGAGCAGTTCTTC.

This chain joins TRBV19 and TRBJ1-1, with 7 nucleotides matching TRBD1. Unmatched junction bases numbered 10, after V lost 6 bases and J lost 6 bases. The CDR3 is made up of 14 amino acids. CDR1 and CDR2 (germline): LNHDA, SQIVND (reference sequence). This chain's CDR3 is CASRPPRGGAEAFF. CDR3 bases: TGTGCCAGTAGGCCGCCCAGGGGGGGCGCTGAAGCTTTCTTT.

The CDR3 reads CASGLGGIGQGTNEQFF. The CDR3 DNA follows: TGTGCTAGTGGTTTGGGAGGAATCGGACAGGGTACGAATGAGCAGTTCTTC. V is TRBV12-5 and J is TRBJ2-1; 8 nucleotides align to TRBD1. The CDR3 contains 17 residues. V trimming: 1 base; J trimming: 7 bases; junction bases outside the gene matches: 12. Germline values: CDR1 LGHNT, CDR2 FRNRAP.

This clone was observed a single time. This chain links TRBV6-1 with TRBJ1-2; D call uncertain. This CDR3 is built from 16 residues. CDR1 is MNHNS and CDR2 is SASEGT in the germline V gene. V dropped 2 bases and J dropped 1 base, with 14 bases sitting between them. CDR3 protein: CASSESPQNVNYGYTF. As DNA, the CDR3 is TGTGCCAGCAGTGAATCGCCGCAGAATGTTAACTATGGCTACACCTTC.

The J gene is TRBJ1-5, the V gene TRBV19, with D perhaps TRBD1 (6 bases). The CDR3 loop spans 13 amino acids. In germline, CDR1 is LNHDA, CDR2 SQIVND (reference sequence). Trimming cost V 4 bases and J 6 bases, with 10 bases left between them. The CDR3 is CASSKQGPQPQHF. In nucleotides, the CDR3 is TGTGCCAGTAGTAAACAGGGTCCTCAGCCCCAGCATTTT.

The chain recombines TRBV11-2 with TRBJ2-3; 12 bases agree with TRBD2. V gave up 6 bases and J gave up 3 bases; unmatched junction bases: 4. The CDR3 has 15 amino acids. The V gene's germline CDR1 is SGHAT and CDR2 FQNNGV. CDR3 DNA sequence: TGTGCCAGCAGAGGACTAGCGGGAAAAACAGATACGCAGTATTTT. It translates to CASRGLAGKTDTQYF.

This clone has a single count. The rearrangement joins TRBV18 to TRBJ2-2; no reliable D call. CDR1 is KGHSH, CDR2 LQKENI, per germline. V was shortened by 3 bases and J by 3 bases, with 11 bases between the two germline ends. The CDR3 totals 15 residues. Written as DNA, the CDR3 is TGTGCCAGCTCACCCCGAAAAAGGGACACCGGGGAGCTGTTTTTT. Translating gives CASSPRKRDTGELFF.

This rearrangement joins TRBV10-3 to TRBJ1-4, with a possible D match to TRBD1 (6 bases). Germline loops: CDR1 ENHRY, CDR2 SYGVKD. CDR3 length: 13 amino acids. Deletions cut 8 bases from V and 7 bases from J, with 14 bases between. DNA of the CDR3: TGTGCCATCGGTGCGGGGGCTGGTGAAAAACTGTTTTTT. This translates into CAIGAGAGEKLFF.

The chain is built from TRBV28 and TRBJ1-1, with D tentatively TRBD1 (5 bases). This CDR3 is 12 amino acids long. The germline V gene has CDR1 MDHEN and CDR2 SYDVKM. Trimming took 7 bases from V and 7 from J, leaving 13 bases between them. DNA for the CDR3: TGTGCCAGCAAAAGGGGCCTATTTGAAGCTTTCTTT. This translates into CASKRGLFEAFF.

In its sample, this clone was seen once. The chain carries TRBV19 and TRBJ2-7; TRBD1 matches 7 bases. Germline CDR1 reads LNHDA; CDR2 reads SQIVND (reference sequence). After removal of 2 bases from V and 6 bases from J, the junction contained 4 bases not matched to a gene. The CDR3 covers 13 residues. This CDR3 reads CASSINYRGEQYF. Written as DNA, the CDR3 is TGTGCCAGTAGTATAAATTACAGGGGCGAGCAGTACTTC.

This chain uses TRBV5-1 with TRBJ1-2; TRBD1 might be the D (6 bases). Germline V gene data show CDR1 as SGHRS and CDR2 as YFSETQ. This CDR3 has 16 amino acids. Deletions cut 3 bases from V and 0 bases from J, with 15 bases between. The CDR3 sequence: CASSSRTASTNYGYTF. CDR3 DNA sequence: TGCGCCAGCAGCTCACGGACAGCCTCTACTAACTATGGCTACACCTTC.

In its sample, this clone was seen once. The V gene is TRBV28, the J gene TRBJ1-3; D is undetermined. The length of the CDR3 is 13 residues. The germline V gene has CDR1 MDHEN and CDR2 SYDVKM. Trimming shortened V by 5 bases and J by 4 bases, and 9 bases separated the two germline ends. This CDR3 is CASSRAAGNTIYF. CDR3 DNA sequence: TGTGCCAGCAGTCGGGCAGCAGGAAACACCATATATTTT. Complete variable domain (other parts from reference TRBV28 and TRBJ1-3): DVKVTQSSRYLVKRTGEKVFLECVQDMDHENMFWYRQDPGLGLRLIYFSYDVKMKEKGDIPEGYSVSREKKERFSLILESASTNQTSMYLCASSRAAGNTIYFGEGSWLTVV.

This chain links TRBV11-3 with TRBJ2-2; no firm D call. This CDR3 region has 13 residues. CDR1 and CDR2 from the germline V gene are SGHNT and YENEEA. Between the trimmed V and J ends, which lost 3 bases and 5 bases, there was a span of 7 bases. The CDR3 loop reads CASSFTETGELFF. The CDR3 DNA sequence: TGTGCCAGCAGCTTCACAGAAACCGGGGAGCTGTTTTTT.

V is TRBV19 and J is TRBJ1-5, with D possibly being TRBD1 (5 bases). The V end lost 4 bases, the J end lost 0 bases, and 13 bases lay between the germline ends. The CDR3 has 16 amino acids. CDR1 and CDR2 from the germline V gene are LNHDA and SQIVND (reference sequence). CDR3 residues: CASSTYTQGSNQPQHF. DNA for the CDR3: TGTGCCAGTAGTACCTACACCCAGGGTAGCAATCAGCCCCAGCATTTT.

The chain links TRBV5-1 to TRBJ2-1; D remains ambiguous. The germline gives CDR1 SGHRS, CDR2 YFSETQ. This CDR3 contains 15 residues. V lost 7 bases, J lost 0 bases, and 14 bases lay in between. CDR3 in amino acids: CASHEAVSSYNEQFF. Written as DNA, the CDR3 is TGCGCCAGCCACGAGGCGGTTAGCTCCTACAATGAGCAGTTCTTC.

This clone was seen just once. The chain uses TRBV28 and TRBJ2-7, with D tentatively TRBD2 (5 bases). Germline CDR1 is MDHEN and CDR2 is SYDVKM. The V gene lost 7 bases and the J gene lost 7 bases, with 17 bases spanning the gap. This CDR3 has 13 residues. This chain's CDR3 is CASTLRLPGEQYF. The CDR3 region has the DNA TGTGCCAGCACCCTCCGGTTGCCGGGGGAGCAGTACTTC.

The rearrangement joins TRBV30 to TRBJ1-1; D is ambiguous. Trimming took 3 bases from V and 1 from J, leaving 9 bases between them. The CDR3 extends over 13 amino acids. In germline, CDR1 is GTSNPN, CDR2 SVGIG (reference sequence). The CDR3 here is CAWSSQRNTEAFF. The CDR3 region has the DNA TGTGCCTGGAGCTCTCAGAGGAACACTGAAGCTTTCTTT.

This clone has only one observation. CDR3 sequence: CASSLRLQGSTDTQYF. The CDR3 DNA follows: TGTGCCAGCAGCTTAAGGCTCCAGGGGTCCACAGATACGCAGTATTTT. The V call is TRBV7-3, the J call TRBJ2-3; D possibly corresponds to TRBD1 (6 bases). This CDR3 spans 16 amino acids. V lost 1 base and J lost 2, with 13 bases in between. Germline V gene data show CDR1 as SGHTA and CDR2 as FQGTGA.

In its sample, this clone was seen a few times. The rearrangement joins TRBV28 to TRBJ1-2, with 10 positions matching TRBD1. The CDR3 extends over 16 amino acids. Losses at the gene ends were 3 bases for V and 0 bases for J; bases not matched to a gene: 4. From germline, CDR1 is MDHEN and CDR2 SYDVKM. In nucleotides, the CDR3 is TGTGCCAGCAGTTTTCTCGGGACAGGGGCTAACTATGGCTACACCTTC. It encodes CASSFLGTGANYGYTF.